These T cell receptor beta chains were read from a single sample in a study of blood T cell repertoires in COVID-19. Repertoires were generated with immunoSEQ multiplex PCR, while TCRdb's copy carries only in-frame clones and drops some. The top ten hold about 6.6% of the sample, which has about 120,000 clones, around three quarters seen once. Specimen: peripheral blood. These receptors were collected from a man between 65 and 85 years old with acute or convalescent COVID-19. Each CDR3 is given without its conserved first and last residue. Each record gives: clone size, V gene, CDR3 protein. Clone size appears in some rows only: once, few, many, or a class for an expanded clone.

>few|TRBV13
ASSLDVRGILDYGYT
>few|TRBV6-1
ASSEIQGQETQY
>.|TRBV10-3
AISENPPGGASTDTQY
>.|TRBV4-1
ASSQGGPNGYT
>.|TRBV30
AWSSLDGYT
>.|TRBV28
ASSPQGGRKGYEQY
>.|TRBV12-5
ASGLGTGNNEKLF
>few|TRBV4-2
ASSQDLSPGQGYEQY
>.|TRBV29-1
SGLMTNEKLF
>.|TRBV7-2
ASSLSGGSDYGYT
>.|TRBV5-1
ASSRGSTLNIQY
>.|TRBV15
ATSRERRQRLEAF
>.|TRBV11-2
ASSSGTGSSYEQY
>.|TRBV5-8
ASSLGQADSPLH
>.|TRBV25-1
ASEGRGAGNTIY
>.|TRBV19
ASSIDRSTEAF
>.|TRBV30
AWSVLSEAF
>once|TRBV30
AWSADEGDTIY
>.|TRBV6-5
AHSLLHFTDTQY
>.|TRBV5-1
ASSPRTGSTGELF
>.|TRBV6-5
ASSYSREVGYT
>.|TRBV23-1
ASSQLPSGASYEQY
>.|TRBV30
AWTGVRTPGVGEAGELF
>.|TRBV9
ASRPGGRGADTQY
>.|TRBV3-1/TRBV3-2
ASSSLTGGEKLF
>.|TRBV7-2
ASSSPSTAPDTQY
>.|TRBV19
ASGQGGLDEQY
>once|TRBV29-1
SVEASGQETQY
>few|TRBV2
ASSVYTEAF
>.|TRBV28
ASSLGTGFGYGYT
>.|TRBV5-4
ASSLGTSGDYNEQF
>.|TRBV27
ASLGLAGTDTQY